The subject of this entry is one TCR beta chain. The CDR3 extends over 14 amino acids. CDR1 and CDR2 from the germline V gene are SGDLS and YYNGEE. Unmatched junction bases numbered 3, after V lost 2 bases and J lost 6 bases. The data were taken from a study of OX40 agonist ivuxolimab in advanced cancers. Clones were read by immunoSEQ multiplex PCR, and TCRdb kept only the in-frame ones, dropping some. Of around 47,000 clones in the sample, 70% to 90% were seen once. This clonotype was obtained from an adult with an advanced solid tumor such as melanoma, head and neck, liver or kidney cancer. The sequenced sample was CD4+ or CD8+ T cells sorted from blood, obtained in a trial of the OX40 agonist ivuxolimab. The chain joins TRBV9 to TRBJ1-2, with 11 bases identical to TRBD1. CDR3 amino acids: CASSVGDRGNGYTF. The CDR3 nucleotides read TGTGCCAGCAGCGTTGGGGACAGGGGGAATGGCTACACCTTC.